This is a list of T cell receptor beta chains from one sample in a study of cytotoxic CD8 clonotypes in ibrutinib-treated CLL. Using immunoSEQ multiplex PCR, the repertoire was profiled, and TCRdb retains in-frame clones only, with some absent. Among tens of thousands of clones listed, 57% were seen once. Material: PBMCs, obtained before ibrutinib treatment. These receptor sequences come from a human donor with chronic lymphocytic leukemia. The CDR3 runs from the conserved cysteine through the conserved F or W. D genes are given only for firm matches. For some rows the clone size is stated as once, few or many, or as a class when expanded; others skip it.

J,size,D,V,DNA,CDR3
TRBJ2-2,-,-,TRBV9,TGTGCCAGCAGCGTAGGGATTCAGGGGCCGGGGGAGCTGTTTTTT,CASSVGIQGPGELFF
TRBJ2-5,-,-,TRBV7-6,TGTGCCAGCAGCTTATTACGGCAGGCTCAAGAGACCCAGTACTTC,CASSLLRQAQETQYF
TRBJ1-5,once,TRBD1,TRBV9,TGTGCCAGCAGCCCCCAGGGGGCAGCTCAGCCCCAGCATTTT,CASSPQGAAQPQHF
TRBJ2-5,few,-,TRBV13,TGTGCCAGCAGCTTACTAGGGCGGGAGACCCAGTACTTC,CASSLLGRETQYF
TRBJ1-2,-,TRBD1,TRBV6-6,TGTGCCAGCAGACCAGTACCGGGACAGGGGAAGTATGGCTACACCTTC,CASRPVPGQGKYGYTF
TRBJ2-7,-,-,TRBV6-5,TGTGCCAGCAGTTACTCGCAGGGTGCCTACGAGCAGTACTTC,CASSYSQGAYEQYF
TRBJ2-7,-,TRBD1,TRBV5-1,TGCGCCAGCAGCGATCCCCGACAGGGGATAGGCGAGCAGTACTTC,CASSDPRQGIGEQYF
TRBJ2-1,few,TRBD2,TRBV2,TGTGCCAGCACCGGCGGGAGGGCCGGTAATGAGCAGTTCTTC,CASTGGRAGNEQFF
TRBJ1-5,few,-,TRBV19,TGTGCCAGCGACAGAGGCAATCAGCCCCAGCATTTT,CASDRGNQPQHF
TRBJ2-5,-,-,TRBV5-1,TGCGCCAGCAGCTTGGTGGGTTCAGAGACCCAGTACTTC,CASSLVGSETQYF
TRBJ1-4,-,TRBD1,TRBV18,TGTGCCAGCTCACCATTAGGAGGACAGGGAGGAATGCTGCTGTTTTTT,CASSPLGGQGGMLLFF
TRBJ2-1,few,TRBD1,TRBV18,TGTGCCAGCTCGCCCCCACAGGGGCATGAGCAGTTCTTC,CASSPPQGHEQFF
TRBJ2-7,-,TRBD2,TRBV5-6,TGTGCCAGCAGCTTGGGCGGGGGGTTCTACGAGCAGTACTTC,CASSLGGGFYEQYF
TRBJ1-2,-,-,TRBV5-1,TGCGCCAGCAGCTTGGAGAACTATGGCTACACCTTC,CASSLENYGYTF
TRBJ2-3,-,-,TRBV29-1,TGCAGCGCCGGTCTTGGTACGCAGTATTTT,CSAGLGTQYF
TRBJ2-6,-,-,TRBV19,TGTGCCAGTAGTCTCACGACCGGGACCTACTCTGGGGCCAACGTCCTGACTTTC,CASSLTTGTYSGANVLTF
TRBJ1-2,once,-,TRBV5-1,TGCGCCAGCAGCTTGGGTGGCTATGGCTACACCTTC,CASSLGGYGYTF
TRBJ1-5,-,-,TRBV2,TGTGCCAGTACCACCGGGACGGTTAGCAATCAGCCCCAGCATTTT,CASTTGTVSNQPQHF
TRBJ2-7,-,-,TRBV11-2,TGTGCCAGCAGCTTATCGACTAGTTGGGAGCAGTACTTC,CASSLSTSWEQYF
TRBJ1-5,-,TRBD1,TRBV5-4,TGTGCCAGCAGCTTGGTTAGACAGGGGAGTCAGCCCCAGCATTTT,CASSLVRQGSQPQHF
TRBJ1-2,-,TRBD1,TRBV6-4,TGTGCCAGCAGTAGCGACAGGGGGAACGGCTACACCTTC,CASSSDRGNGYTF
TRBJ2-2,-,-,TRBV9,TGTGCCAGCAGCCTAGTGTACGGGGAGCTGTTTTTT,CASSLVYGELFF
TRBJ2-2,-,TRBD2,TRBV10-3,TGTGCCATCAGTGAGTCGGGACTAGCGGGAGTTCTCGGTAAAGGCGGGGAGCTGTTTTTT,CAISESGLAGVLGKGGELFF
TRBJ2-5,-,TRBD2,TRBV7-2,TGTGCCAGCAGCTCCAGCTCGGGGGGGCCTGGGGAGACCCAGTACTTC,CASSSSSGGPGETQYF
TRBJ1-1,few,-,TRBV7-8,TGTGCCAGCAGCCCAGCCTTGGACAGCCCGAACACTGAAGCTTTCTTT,CASSPALDSPNTEAFF
TRBJ1-2,few,-,TRBV18,TGTGCCAGCTCACCAGGACAGCCATATGGCTACACCTTC,CASSPGQPYGYTF
TRBJ1-3,few,TRBD1,TRBV5-1,TGCGCCAGCAGCTTGCGGACAGGTCCTGGGCAAACCATATATTTT,CASSLRTGPGQTIYF
TRBJ2-3,once,-,TRBV18,TGTGCCAGCTCACCACAGCGAGCGGCCCCTGGGTCAGATACGCAGTATTTT,CASSPQRAAPGSDTQYF